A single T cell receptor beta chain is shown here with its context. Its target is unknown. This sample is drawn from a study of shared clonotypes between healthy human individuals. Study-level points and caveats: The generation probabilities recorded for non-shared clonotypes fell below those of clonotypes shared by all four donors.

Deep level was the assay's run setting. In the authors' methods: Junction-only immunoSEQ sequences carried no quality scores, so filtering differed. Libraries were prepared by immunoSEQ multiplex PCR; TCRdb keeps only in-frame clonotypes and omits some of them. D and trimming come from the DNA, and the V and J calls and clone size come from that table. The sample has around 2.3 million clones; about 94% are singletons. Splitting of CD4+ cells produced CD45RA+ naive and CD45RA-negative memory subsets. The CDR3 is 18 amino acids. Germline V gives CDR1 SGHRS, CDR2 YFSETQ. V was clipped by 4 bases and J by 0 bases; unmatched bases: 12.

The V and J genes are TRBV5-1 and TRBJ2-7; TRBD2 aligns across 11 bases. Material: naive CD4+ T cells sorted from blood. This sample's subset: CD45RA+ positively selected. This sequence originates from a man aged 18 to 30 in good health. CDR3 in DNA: TGCGCCAGCAGCGGGCCGGGACTAGCGGACCTTAGCTCCTACGAGCAGTACTTC. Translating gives CASSGPGLADLSSYEQYF.